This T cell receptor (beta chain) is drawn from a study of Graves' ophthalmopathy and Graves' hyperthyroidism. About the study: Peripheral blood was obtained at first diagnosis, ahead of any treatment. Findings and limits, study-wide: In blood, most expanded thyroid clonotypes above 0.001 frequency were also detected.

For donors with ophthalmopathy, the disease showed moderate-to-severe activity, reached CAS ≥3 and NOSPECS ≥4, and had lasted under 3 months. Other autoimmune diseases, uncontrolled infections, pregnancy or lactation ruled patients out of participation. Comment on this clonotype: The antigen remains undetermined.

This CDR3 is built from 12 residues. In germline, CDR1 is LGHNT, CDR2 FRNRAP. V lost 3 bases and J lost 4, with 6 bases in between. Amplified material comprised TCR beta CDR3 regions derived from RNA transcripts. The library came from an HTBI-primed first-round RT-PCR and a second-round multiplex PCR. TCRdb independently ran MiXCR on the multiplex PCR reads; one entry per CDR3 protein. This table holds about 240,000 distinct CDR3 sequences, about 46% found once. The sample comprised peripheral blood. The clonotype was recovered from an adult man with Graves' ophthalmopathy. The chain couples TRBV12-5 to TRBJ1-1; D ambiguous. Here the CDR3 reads CASGFGVTEAFF. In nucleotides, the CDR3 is TGTGCTAGTGGTTTCGGCGTCACTGAAGCTTTCTTT.